A selection of T cell receptor beta chains follows, all from one sample in a study of neurological immune-mediated disorders. A single record per CDR3 protein comes from TCRdb applying MiXCR to the 5' RACE reads. The sample lists about 44,000 distinct CDR3 sequences, 20% to 25% occurring once. The specimen was PBMCs. All receptors derive from a man aged 60 to 69 with HTLV-1-associated myelopathy (HAM/TSP). Both conserved end residues are part of each CDR3. A D gene is named only where the DNA matches it firmly. Clone size, where shown, is once, few, many, or a class for clones that have expanded.

clone size: many
V gene: TRBV28
CDR3 length: 16
J gene: TRBJ2-4
D gene: NA
CDR3 DNA: TGTGCCAGCAGTACCCGACTAGAACTAGCCAAAAACATTCAGTACTTC
CDR3 protein: CASSTRLELAKNIQYF

clone size: many
V gene: TRBV5-1
CDR3 length: 16
J gene: TRBJ2-1
D gene: NA
CDR3 DNA: TGCGCCAGCAGCCGATACGACACCGACTTCTACAATGAGCAGTTCTTC
CDR3 protein: CASSRYDTDFYNEQFF

clone size: many
V gene: TRBV5-4
CDR3 length: 17
J gene: TRBJ2-5
D gene: TRBD2
CDR3 DNA: TGTGCCAGCAGCAGGTTACAAAGCGGGGTAGGAAGAGAGACCCAGTACTTC
CDR3 protein: CASSRLQSGVGRETQYF

clone size: many
V gene: TRBV5-1
CDR3 length: 14
J gene: TRBJ2-2
D gene: TRBD1
CDR3 DNA: TGCGCCAGCACCGGGACAGAGAACACCGGGGAGCTGTTTTTT
CDR3 protein: CASTGTENTGELFF

clone size: many
V gene: TRBV11-1
CDR3 length: 13
J gene: TRBJ2-7
D gene: TRBD2
CDR3 DNA: TGTGCCAGCAGCCAAGGGACTAGCGGACGGCGGTACTTC
CDR3 protein: CASSQGTSGRRYF

clone size: many
V gene: TRBV5-1
CDR3 length: 13
J gene: TRBJ2-7
D gene: NA
CDR3 DNA: TGCGCCAGCAGCTTCTGGGGCGGGAACGAGCAGTACTTC
CDR3 protein: CASSFWGGNEQYF

clone size: few
V gene: TRBV11-2
CDR3 length: 16
J gene: TRBJ2-5
D gene: TRBD1
CDR3 DNA: TGTGCCAGCAGCTCCTGGGCCCGGGACAGCCAAGAGACCCAGTACTTC
CDR3 protein: CASSSWARDSQETQYF

clone size: many
V gene: TRBV21-1
CDR3 length: 15
J gene: TRBJ1-3
D gene: NA
CDR3 DNA: TGTGCCAGCATCTCCTCAGGGAGCTCTGGAAACACCATATATTTT
CDR3 protein: CASISSGSSGNTIYF

clone size: many
V gene: TRBV24-1
CDR3 length: 15
J gene: TRBJ2-7
D gene: NA
CDR3 DNA: TGTGCCACCAGTGACCCACAGCAGGGGACCTACGAGCAGTACTTC
CDR3 protein: CATSDPQQGTYEQYF

clone size: many
V gene: TRBV5-1
CDR3 length: 14
J gene: TRBJ2-3
D gene: NA
CDR3 DNA: TGCGCCAGCAGCTTGGGTCAGGGAAGAGATACGCAGTATTTT
CDR3 protein: CASSLGQGRDTQYF

clone size: many
V gene: TRBV29-1
CDR3 length: 12
J gene: TRBJ1-1
D gene: TRBD1
CDR3 DNA: TGCAGCGTGACAGGGGTGGGGACTGAAGCTTTCTTT
CDR3 protein: CSVTGVGTEAFF

clone size: many
V gene: TRBV5-1
CDR3 length: 15
J gene: TRBJ1-1
D gene: NA
CDR3 DNA: TGCGCCAGCAGCTTACGCGGTAACATGAACACTGAAGCTTTCTTT
CDR3 protein: CASSLRGNMNTEAFF

clone size: many
V gene: TRBV5-5
CDR3 length: 14
J gene: TRBJ1-5
D gene: NA
CDR3 DNA: TGTGCCAGCAGCTGGGGGAACGGGGGTCAGCCCCAGCATTTT
CDR3 protein: CASSWGNGGQPQHF

clone size: many
V gene: TRBV20-1
CDR3 length: 16
J gene: TRBJ2-3
D gene: TRBD2
CDR3 DNA: TGCAGTGCTAGAGATCCGCAGCGGGAGGCCGGGAATACGCAGTATTTT
CDR3 protein: CSARDPQREAGNTQYF

clone size: many
V gene: TRBV27
CDR3 length: 15
J gene: TRBJ2-1
D gene: TRBD2
CDR3 DNA: TGTGCCTCGACACGGGCTAGCGGGGCTTACAATGAGCAGTTCTTC
CDR3 protein: CASTRASGAYNEQFF

clone size: NA
V gene: TRBV27
CDR3 length: 12
J gene: TRBJ1-6
D gene: NA
CDR3 DNA: TGTGCCAGCAGCACCAGAGACTCACCCCTCCACTTT
CDR3 protein: CASSTRDSPLHF

clone size: many
V gene: TRBV18
CDR3 length: 14
J gene: TRBJ2-7
D gene: NA
CDR3 DNA: TGTGCCAGCTCACCACCAGGGGCCGACTACGAGCAGTACTTC
CDR3 protein: CASSPPGADYEQYF

clone size: NA
V gene: TRBV28
CDR3 length: 16
J gene: TRBJ1-4
D gene: TRBD1
CDR3 DNA: TGTGCCAGCAGTGCCCTGGGACAGGGGAAAGGCGAAAAACTGTTTTTT
CDR3 protein: CASSALGQGKGEKLFF

clone size: many
V gene: TRBV5-5
CDR3 length: 16
J gene: TRBJ1-1
D gene: NA
CDR3 DNA: TGTGCCAGCAGCCTACACCCCTTAACAGTTACCACTGAAGCTTTCTTT
CDR3 protein: CASSLHPLTVTTEAFF

clone size: many
V gene: TRBV12-3/TRBV12-4
CDR3 length: 16
J gene: TRBJ2-3
D gene: NA
CDR3 DNA: TGTGCCAGCAGGAAGGGACATACCCCCGCCACAGATACGCAGTATTTT
CDR3 protein: CASRKGHTPATDTQYF

clone size: many
V gene: TRBV28
CDR3 length: 15
J gene: TRBJ1-5
D gene: NA
CDR3 DNA: TGTGCCAGCACCCCCGGGTGGGGAGGCAATCAGCCCCAGCATTTT
CDR3 protein: CASTPGWGGNQPQHF

clone size: many
V gene: TRBV11-2
CDR3 length: 15
J gene: TRBJ1-5
D gene: TRBD1
CDR3 DNA: TGTGCCAGCAGCCCCGGACAGGGGTGGGATCAGCCCCAGCATTTT
CDR3 protein: CASSPGQGWDQPQHF

clone size: many
V gene: TRBV29-1
CDR3 length: 14
J gene: TRBJ1-3
D gene: NA
CDR3 DNA: TGCAGCGTTGATGTGGCAGGCTCTGGAAACACCATATATTTT
CDR3 protein: CSVDVAGSGNTIYF

clone size: NA
V gene: TRBV20-1
CDR3 length: 13
J gene: TRBJ2-7
D gene: NA
CDR3 DNA: TGCAGTGCCCTAGCTGTAAAACGCGGCGAGCAGTACTTC
CDR3 protein: CSALAVKRGEQYF

clone size: NA
V gene: TRBV4-1
CDR3 length: 12
J gene: TRBJ2-7
D gene: NA
CDR3 DNA: TGCGCCAGCCAGCCACCCCTTTACGAGCAGTACTTC
CDR3 protein: CASQPPLYEQYF

clone size: many
V gene: TRBV10-3
CDR3 length: 12
J gene: TRBJ1-5
D gene: NA
CDR3 DNA: TGTGCCATCGGACAGCCCAATCAGCCCCAGCATTTT
CDR3 protein: CAIGQPNQPQHF

clone size: many
V gene: TRBV5-1
CDR3 length: 17
J gene: TRBJ2-3
D gene: TRBD2
CDR3 DNA: TGCGCCAGCAGCTTAGAAAGGGGCGGGAGTTCTTCAGATACGCAGTATTTT
CDR3 protein: CASSLERGGSSSDTQYF

clone size: many
V gene: TRBV9
CDR3 length: 15
J gene: TRBJ2-1
D gene: NA
CDR3 DNA: TGTGCCAGCAGCGCTTCTCCAACGGAGGGCGATGAGCAGTTCTTC
CDR3 protein: CASSASPTEGDEQFF

clone size: few
V gene: TRBV5-6
CDR3 length: 13
J gene: TRBJ2-5
D gene: TRBD1
CDR3 DNA: TGTGCCAGCAGCTTCGACAGGGAGGAGACCCAGTACTTC
CDR3 protein: CASSFDREETQYF

clone size: many
V gene: TRBV20-1
CDR3 length: 15
J gene: TRBJ2-3
D gene: NA
CDR3 DNA: TGCAGTGCTAGAGTAGAGGGAAGGGGGACAGATACGCAGTATTTT
CDR3 protein: CSARVEGRGTDTQYF

clone size: many
V gene: TRBV29-1
CDR3 length: 14
J gene: TRBJ2-1
D gene: TRBD2
CDR3 DNA: TGCAGCGTGGGACTAGCGGAGTTCTACAATGAGCAGTTCTTC
CDR3 protein: CSVGLAEFYNEQFF

clone size: many
V gene: TRBV10-3
CDR3 length: 18
J gene: TRBJ1-3
D gene: NA
CDR3 DNA: TGTGCCACCTTCAACGTTGAGGGGTATCTATACTCTGGAAACACCATATATTTT
CDR3 protein: CATFNVEGYLYSGNTIYF

clone size: few
V gene: TRBV28
CDR3 length: 13
J gene: TRBJ1-1
D gene: NA
CDR3 DNA: TGTGCCAGCAGTTCCCATATGAACACTGAAGCTTTCTTT
CDR3 protein: CASSSHMNTEAFF

clone size: once
V gene: TRBV9
CDR3 length: 18
J gene: TRBJ2-3
D gene: TRBD2
CDR3 DNA: TGTGCCAGCAGCACTTTCGGGACTAGCGGGGGGCGAGCAGATACGCAGTATTTT
CDR3 protein: CASSTFGTSGGRADTQYF

clone size: many
V gene: TRBV28
CDR3 length: 14
J gene: TRBJ2-4
D gene: TRBD1
CDR3 DNA: TGTGCCAGCAGCGCGGGACAGGGGGCAAACATTCAGTACTTC
CDR3 protein: CASSAGQGANIQYF

clone size: many
V gene: TRBV3-1
CDR3 length: 14
J gene: TRBJ1-1
D gene: NA
CDR3 DNA: TGTGCCAGCAGCCAAGATATGAAAGGCACTGAAGCTTTCTTT
CDR3 protein: CASSQDMKGTEAFF

clone size: few
V gene: TRBV7-6
CDR3 length: 14
J gene: TRBJ2-7
D gene: TRBD1
CDR3 DNA: TGTGCCAGCAGCTGGCGACAGGGCCCCTACGAGCAGTACTTC
CDR3 protein: CASSWRQGPYEQYF

clone size: many
V gene: TRBV4-1
CDR3 length: 13
J gene: TRBJ2-5
D gene: TRBD1
CDR3 DNA: TGCGCCAGCAGCCGGGGACAGCAAGAGACCCAGTACTTC
CDR3 protein: CASSRGQQETQYF

clone size: many
V gene: TRBV5-1
CDR3 length: 16
J gene: TRBJ2-5
D gene: TRBD1
CDR3 DNA: TGCGCCAGCAGCAGAGGACAGGTCCCCAACCAAGAGACCCAGTACTTC
CDR3 protein: CASSRGQVPNQETQYF

clone size: many
V gene: TRBV24-1
CDR3 length: 17
J gene: TRBJ2-2
D gene: TRBD1
CDR3 DNA: TGTGCCACCAGTGACCCCGGGACAGGGGGCATGGCCGGGGAGCTGTTTTTT
CDR3 protein: CATSDPGTGGMAGELFF

clone size: many
V gene: TRBV5-5
CDR3 length: 16
J gene: TRBJ2-7
D gene: NA
CDR3 DNA: TGTGCCAGCAGCTTGGGGCTGACGCTATTTTCCTACGAGCAGTACTTC
CDR3 protein: CASSLGLTLFSYEQYF

clone size: medium-sized
V gene: TRBV7-9
CDR3 length: 15
J gene: TRBJ1-1
D gene: NA
CDR3 DNA: TGTGCCAGCAGCTTAGGCAGGGACGGGAGAACTGAAGCTTTCTTT
CDR3 protein: CASSLGRDGRTEAFF

clone size: NA
V gene: TRBV29-1
CDR3 length: 16
J gene: TRBJ2-1
D gene: TRBD2
CDR3 DNA: TGCAGCGTTGAAGCTAGCGGGGGGGCCGTGTACAATGAGCAGTTCTTC
CDR3 protein: CSVEASGGAVYNEQFF

clone size: many
V gene: TRBV7-6
CDR3 length: 13
J gene: TRBJ2-7
D gene: TRBD2
CDR3 DNA: TGTGCCAGCAGCCTGGGACTAGCTTACGAGCAGTACTTC
CDR3 protein: CASSLGLAYEQYF

clone size: many
V gene: TRBV10-2
CDR3 length: 12
J gene: TRBJ2-2
D gene: NA
CDR3 DNA: TGCGCCAGTCCAGCTAACACCGGGGAGCTGTTTTTT
CDR3 protein: CASPANTGELFF

clone size: NA
V gene: TRBV9
CDR3 length: 15
J gene: TRBJ2-3
D gene: NA
CDR3 DNA: TGTGCCAGCAGCGTAGGGTCCCTAGCGACAGATACGCAGTATTTT
CDR3 protein: CASSVGSLATDTQYF

clone size: many
V gene: TRBV20-1
CDR3 length: 15
J gene: TRBJ2-7
D gene: TRBD2
CDR3 DNA: TGCAGTGCGGTTCCAACTAGCGGGAGCTCCTACGAGCAGTACTTC
CDR3 protein: CSAVPTSGSSYEQYF

clone size: NA
V gene: TRBV20-1
CDR3 length: 13
J gene: TRBJ1-5
D gene: TRBD1
CDR3 DNA: TGCAGTGCTAGAGATCAGGGGGGCCAGCCCCAGCATTTT
CDR3 protein: CSARDQGGQPQHF

clone size: many
V gene: TRBV9
CDR3 length: 19
J gene: TRBJ2-5
D gene: TRBD2
CDR3 DNA: TGTGCCAGCAGCGTAGCCCCGGGACTAGCGGGAGGTCACCAAGAGACCCAGTACTTC
CDR3 protein: CASSVAPGLAGGHQETQYF

clone size: many
V gene: TRBV10-3
CDR3 length: 16
J gene: TRBJ2-1
D gene: TRBD2
CDR3 DNA: TGTGCCATCAGTGAGACCGGGACTAGCGGACACAATGAGCAGTTCTTC
CDR3 protein: CAISETGTSGHNEQFF

clone size: NA
V gene: TRBV6-5
CDR3 length: 15
J gene: TRBJ2-6
D gene: NA
CDR3 DNA: TGTGCCAGCAGCCTCAGGTTCTCTCTGGCCAACGTCCTGACTTTC
CDR3 protein: CASSLRFSLANVLTF

clone size: many
V gene: TRBV10-3
CDR3 length: 12
J gene: TRBJ2-3
D gene: NA
CDR3 DNA: TGTGCCATCAGTGAGTCAGGAGATACGCAGTATTTT
CDR3 protein: CAISESGDTQYF

clone size: many
V gene: TRBV29-1
CDR3 length: 13
J gene: TRBJ2-1
D gene: TRBD2
CDR3 DNA: TGCAGCGTTCGAGGCGGGAGGAGCAATGAGCAGTTCTTC
CDR3 protein: CSVRGGRSNEQFF

clone size: many
V gene: TRBV20-1
CDR3 length: 15
J gene: TRBJ2-1
D gene: TRBD1
CDR3 DNA: TGCAGTGCTAACGGACAGGGTGTTACGGTCAATGAGCAGTTCTTC
CDR3 protein: CSANGQGVTVNEQFF

clone size: many
V gene: TRBV20-1
CDR3 length: 12
J gene: TRBJ1-1
D gene: NA
CDR3 DNA: TGCAGTGCGGGCAGGGTGGGGACTGAAGCTTTCTTT
CDR3 protein: CSAGRVGTEAFF

clone size: many
V gene: TRBV12-3/TRBV12-4
CDR3 length: 15
J gene: TRBJ1-2
D gene: NA
CDR3 DNA: TGTGCCAGCAGTTTAGATTCCACAGGATCCCATGGCTACACCTTC
CDR3 protein: CASSLDSTGSHGYTF

clone size: many
V gene: TRBV20-1
CDR3 length: 17
J gene: TRBJ2-7
D gene: TRBD2
CDR3 DNA: TGCAGTGCTAGGGAACGAATTCTAGCGGGACGACGCTACGAGCAGTACTTC
CDR3 protein: CSARERILAGRRYEQYF

clone size: many
V gene: TRBV5-1
CDR3 length: 16
J gene: TRBJ2-2
D gene: NA
CDR3 DNA: TGCGCCAGCAGCTTGCCGGGAGCGCTGAACACCGGGGAGCTGTTTTTT
CDR3 protein: CASSLPGALNTGELFF

clone size: few
V gene: TRBV11-3
CDR3 length: 19
J gene: TRBJ2-2
D gene: TRBD1
CDR3 DNA: TGTGCCAGCAGCACTTACCCAGGGACAGCACAAATTCACACCGGGGAGCTGTTTTTT
CDR3 protein: CASSTYPGTAQIHTGELFF